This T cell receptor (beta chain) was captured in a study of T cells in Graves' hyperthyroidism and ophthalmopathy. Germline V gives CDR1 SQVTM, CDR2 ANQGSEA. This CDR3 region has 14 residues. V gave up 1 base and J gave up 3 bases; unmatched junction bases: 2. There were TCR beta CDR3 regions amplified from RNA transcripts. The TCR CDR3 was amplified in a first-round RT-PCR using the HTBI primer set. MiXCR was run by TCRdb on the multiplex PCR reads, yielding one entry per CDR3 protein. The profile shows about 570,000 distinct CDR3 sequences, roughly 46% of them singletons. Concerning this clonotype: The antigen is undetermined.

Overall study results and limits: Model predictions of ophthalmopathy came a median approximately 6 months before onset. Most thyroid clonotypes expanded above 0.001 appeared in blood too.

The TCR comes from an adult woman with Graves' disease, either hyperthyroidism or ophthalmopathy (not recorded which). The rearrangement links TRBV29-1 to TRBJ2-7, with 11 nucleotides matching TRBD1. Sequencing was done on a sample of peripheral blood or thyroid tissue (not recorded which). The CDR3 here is CSVEGTGGNYEQYF. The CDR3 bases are TGCAGCGTTGAAGGGACAGGGGGCAACTACGAGCAGTACTTC.